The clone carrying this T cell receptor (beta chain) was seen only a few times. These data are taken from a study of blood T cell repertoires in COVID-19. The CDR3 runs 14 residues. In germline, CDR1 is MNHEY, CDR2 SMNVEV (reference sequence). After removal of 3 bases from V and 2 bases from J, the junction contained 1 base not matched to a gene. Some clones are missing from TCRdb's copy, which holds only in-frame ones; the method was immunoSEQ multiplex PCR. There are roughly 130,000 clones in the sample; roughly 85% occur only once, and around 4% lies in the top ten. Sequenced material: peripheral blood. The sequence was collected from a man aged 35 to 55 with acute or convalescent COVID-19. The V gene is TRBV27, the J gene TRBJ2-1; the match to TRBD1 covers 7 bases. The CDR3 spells CASSLDRTYNEQFF. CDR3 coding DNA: TGTGCCAGCAGTTTGGACAGGACCTACAATGAGCAGTTCTTC.